This TCR beta chain was found in a study of shared clonotypes between healthy human individuals. Generated by immunoSEQ multiplex PCR, the TCRdb table keeps only in-frame clones and is missing some. Of more than 2 million clones listed, 90% to 95% are singletons. The V end lost 0 bases, the J end lost 4 bases, and 12 bases lay between the germline ends. Germline CDR1 is LNHNV and CDR2 is YYDKDF (reference sequence). The CDR3 consists of 15 residues. The clonotype was recovered from a man aged 18-30 years in good health. The sequenced sample consisted of naive CD4+ T cells sorted from blood. Sample subset: CD45RA+ positively selected. The V and J genes are TRBV15 and TRBJ1-2, with D possibly being TRBD1 (5 bases). CDR3 bases: TGTGCCACCAGCAGAGAAGGGGTCGGGGGCTATGGCTACACCTTC. Its protein is CATSREGVGGYGYTF.